The sequence of this T cell receptor beta chain was determined in a study of memory CD4+ T cells and cytomegalovirus serostatus. Using immunoSEQ multiplex PCR, the repertoire was profiled, and TCRdb retains in-frame clones only, with some absent. The sample contains some 47,000 clones, just under 80% of which appear only once. The CDR3 covers 15 residues. V was pared by 6 bases and J by 6 bases, with 20 bases between. Germline assignment: CDR1 MRHNA and CDR2 SNTAGT. The sort gate was single viable CD3+CD4+CD8-CD45RO+ cells for memory CD4+ T cells. CD4+ T cells were isolated by positive magnetic selection.

The clonotype was recovered from an adult in good health and CMV-seronegative. The sample consisted of memory CD4+ T cells from blood. The V call is TRBV6-4, the J call TRBJ1-1; D gene ambiguous. Here the CDR3 DNA reads TGTGCCAGCAGGAGTACGGGGTTCTTTACGGCTGAAGCTTTCTTT. Residues: CASRSTGFFTAEAFF.